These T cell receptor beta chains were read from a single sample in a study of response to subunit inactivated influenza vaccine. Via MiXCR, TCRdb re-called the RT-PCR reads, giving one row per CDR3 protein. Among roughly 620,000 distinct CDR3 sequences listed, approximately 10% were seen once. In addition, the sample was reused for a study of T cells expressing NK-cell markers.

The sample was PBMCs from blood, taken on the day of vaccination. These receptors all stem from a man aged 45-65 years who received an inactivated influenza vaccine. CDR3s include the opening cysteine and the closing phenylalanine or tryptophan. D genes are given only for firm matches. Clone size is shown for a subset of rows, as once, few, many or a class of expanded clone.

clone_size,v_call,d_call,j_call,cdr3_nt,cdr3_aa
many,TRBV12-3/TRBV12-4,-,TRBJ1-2,TGTGCCAGCAGCGAGGGACCGAACTATGGCTACACCTTC,CASSEGPNYGYTF
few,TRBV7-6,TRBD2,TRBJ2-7,TGTGCCAGCAGCTCGACGGGCGGGGGGCGAACCTACGAGCAGTACTTC,CASSSTGGGRTYEQYF
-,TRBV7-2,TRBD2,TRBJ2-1,TGTGCCAGCAGCTCGACAGGGACTAGCGGGGGGATTAAGTTCTTC,CASSSTGTSGGIKFF
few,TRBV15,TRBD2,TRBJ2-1,TGTGCCACCAGCAGAGTGCGGCTAGCGGGGGGTAGTGAGCAGTTCTTC,CATSRVRLAGGSEQFF
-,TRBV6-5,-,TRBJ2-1,TGTGCCAGCAGTTACAGGAATACCTACAATGAGCAGTTCTTC,CASSYRNTYNEQFF
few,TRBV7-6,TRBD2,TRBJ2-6,TGTGCCAGCAGCTTAGCTCACGGACTAGCGGGTTTTGGGGCCAACGTCCTGACTTTC,CASSLAHGLAGFGANVLTF
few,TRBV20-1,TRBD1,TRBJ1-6,TGCAGTGCTATATGGGGACAGGGGAGGGATTCACCCCTCCACTTT,CSAIWGQGRDSPLHF
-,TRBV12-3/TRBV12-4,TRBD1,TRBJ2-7,TGTGCCAGCAGTTTCAGGGGGCTCCGCCTTTGGGAGCAGTACTTC,CASSFRGLRLWEQYF
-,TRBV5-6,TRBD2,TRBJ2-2,TGTGCCAGCAGCTTGTCGACTAGCGGGTTAACCGGGGAGCTGTTTTTT,CASSLSTSGLTGELFF
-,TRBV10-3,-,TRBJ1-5,TGTGCCATCAGTGACGGTAGCAATCAGCCCCAGCATTTT,CAISDGSNQPQHF
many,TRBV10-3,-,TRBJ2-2,TGTGCCATCAGTGAGCGGGAGACCGGGGAGCTGTTTTTT,CAISERETGELFF
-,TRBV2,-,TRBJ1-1,TGTGCCAGCAGTGTACGGATCACTGAAGCTTTCTTT,CASSVRITEAFF
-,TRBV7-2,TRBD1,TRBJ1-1,TGTGCCAGCAGCTTAGAAAGGACAGGGAGCACTGAAGCTTTCTTT,CASSLERTGSTEAFF
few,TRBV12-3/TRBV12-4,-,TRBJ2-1,TGTGCCAGCAGTCGCCCCCGGGGGCCTAACAATGAGCAGTTCTTC,CASSRPRGPNNEQFF
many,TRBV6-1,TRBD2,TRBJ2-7,TGTGCCAGCAGGCCACGAAGACGGACTAGCGGGTTGAGCTCCTACGAGCAGTACTTC,CASRPRRRTSGLSSYEQYF
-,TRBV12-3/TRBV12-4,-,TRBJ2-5,TGTGCCAGCAGTTTAATGATGAGCCAAGAGACCCAGTACTTC,CASSLMMSQETQYF
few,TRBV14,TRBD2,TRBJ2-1,TGTGCCAGCAGCCAATCAGCGGGAGGTCGTAACAATGAGCAGTTCTTC,CASSQSAGGRNNEQFF
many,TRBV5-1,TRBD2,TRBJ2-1,TGCGCCAGCAGCTTCGGACTAGCGGGAGGAAGTTATCGGTTCTTC,CASSFGLAGGSYRFF
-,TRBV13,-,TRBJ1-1,TGTGCCAGCAGCTTAGACCAGAGGGGAGCTTTCTTT,CASSLDQRGAFF
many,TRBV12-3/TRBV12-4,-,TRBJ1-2,TGTGCCAGCAGTTTTGGCAGGGTTATTGACTATGGCTACACCTTC,CASSFGRVIDYGYTF
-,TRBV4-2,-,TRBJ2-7,TGTGCCAGCAGCCAAGATGGGGACCACTCGGACGAGCAGTACTTC,CASSQDGDHSDEQYF
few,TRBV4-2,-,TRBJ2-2,TGTGCCAGCAGCCAAGATTCACAGGGTGGGCTGTTTTTT,CASSQDSQGGLFF
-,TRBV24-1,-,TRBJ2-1,TGTGCCACCAGTGACCCCGGGACTCCTTACAATGAGCAGTTCTTC,CATSDPGTPYNEQFF
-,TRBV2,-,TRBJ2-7,TGTGCCAGCACCACCGGACGGATCTACGAGCAGTACTTC,CASTTGRIYEQYF
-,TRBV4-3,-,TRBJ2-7,TGCGCCAGCAGCCAAGCGGGAGTCGGCCCCTACGAGCAGTACTTC,CASSQAGVGPYEQYF
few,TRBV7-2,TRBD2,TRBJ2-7,TGTGCCAGCAGCTTAGCCGCGGGGGGGTTCTACGAGCAGTACTTC,CASSLAAGGFYEQYF
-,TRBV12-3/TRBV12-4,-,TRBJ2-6,TGTGCCAGCAGTAGAGGGGCCTACGAGGCCAACGTCCTGACTTTC,CASSRGAYEANVLTF
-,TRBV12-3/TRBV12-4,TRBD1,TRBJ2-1,TGTGCCAGCAGTTTCGACGACAGGGGTATGGTCTTC,CASSFDDRGMVF
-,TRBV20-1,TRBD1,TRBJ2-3,TGCAGTGCTAGAATGGACAGGGGGCTTCCAAATACGCAGTATTTT,CSARMDRGLPNTQYF
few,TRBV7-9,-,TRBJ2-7,TGTGCCAGCAGCGATAGGGGAGTCCTGGCCTACGAGCAGTACTTC,CASSDRGVLAYEQYF
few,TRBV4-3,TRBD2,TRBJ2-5,TGCGCCAGCAGCCAAGAGCAGGGGACTAGCGGGAGCCAAGAGACCCAGTACTTC,CASSQEQGTSGSQETQYF
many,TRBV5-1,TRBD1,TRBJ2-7,TGTGCCAGCAGTTTTGGGACAGGCTCCTACGAGCAGTACTTC,CASSFGTGSYEQYF
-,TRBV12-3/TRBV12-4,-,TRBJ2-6,TGTGCCAGCACCTCTTCCGGGAGTCCTGGGGCCAACGTCCTGACTTTC,CASTSSGSPGANVLTF
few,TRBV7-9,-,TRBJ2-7,TGTGCCAGCAGCTCGAGGGACCGGAGCACCTACGAGCAGTACTTC,CASSSRDRSTYEQYF
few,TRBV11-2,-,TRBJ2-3,TGTGCCAGCAGCTTAGGGGGCCATGCGTCAGATACGCAGTATTTT,CASSLGGHASDTQYF
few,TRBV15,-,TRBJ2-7,TGTGCCACCAGCAGAGAGTCGGGATACGAGCAGTACTTC,CATSRESGYEQYF
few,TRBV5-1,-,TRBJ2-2,TGCGCCAGCAGCTCCCCATCGGGGGGCGTCACGAGGGAGCTGTTTTTT,CASSSPSGGVTRELFF
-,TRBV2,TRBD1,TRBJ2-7,TGTGCCAGCAGTTGGACAGGAGACTACGAGCAGTACTTC,CASSWTGDYEQYF
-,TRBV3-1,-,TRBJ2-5,TGTGCCAGCAGCCAACCCGGTGAGAAAGAGACCCAGTACTTC,CASSQPGEKETQYF
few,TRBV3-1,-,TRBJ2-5,TGTGCCAGCAGCCAAGCCGGGACTCCTCAAGAGACCCAGTACTTC,CASSQAGTPQETQYF
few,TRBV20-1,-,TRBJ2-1,TGCAGTGCCGGTCGGGTGGGGGGCTACAATGAGCAGTTCTTC,CSAGRVGGYNEQFF
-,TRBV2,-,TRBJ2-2,TGTGCCAGCATGTCTAGGCGCGGCGGGGAGCTGTTTTTT,CASMSRRGGELFF
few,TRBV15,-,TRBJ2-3,TGTGCCACGACAGGCGATTACACAGATACGCAGTATTTT,CATTGDYTDTQYF
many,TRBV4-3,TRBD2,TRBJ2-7,TGCGCCAGCAGCCAAGATATTAGCGGGGGGGGTTACGAGCAGTACTTC,CASSQDISGGGYEQYF
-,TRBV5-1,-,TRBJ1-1,TGCGCCAGCAGTCCCTTAGGGGCTGAAGCTTTCTTT,CASSPLGAEAFF
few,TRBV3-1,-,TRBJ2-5,TGTGCCAGCAGCCAAGATAACCCTAGCGTGAAGTACTTC,CASSQDNPSVKYF
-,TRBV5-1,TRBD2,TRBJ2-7,TGCGCCAGCAGCTCAGATAGCGGGAGGACCTCCTACGAGCAGTACTTC,CASSSDSGRTSYEQYF
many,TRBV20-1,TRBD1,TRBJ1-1,TGCAGTGCTAGTTGGCGGGACAGGTTGGGGGCTTTCTTT,CSASWRDRLGAFF
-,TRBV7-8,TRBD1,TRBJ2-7,TGTGCCAGCAGCTTAGAGACAGGGGACCCCTACGAGCAGTACTTC,CASSLETGDPYEQYF
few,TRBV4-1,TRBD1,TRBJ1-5,TGCGCCAGCAGCCAAGAAGCCTCTCTCAGGGGGCAGAGTCAGCCCCAGCATTTT,CASSQEASLRGQSQPQHF
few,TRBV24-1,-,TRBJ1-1,TGTGCCACCCCTGTTGAAGGCAGAGCTTTCTTT,CATPVEGRAFF
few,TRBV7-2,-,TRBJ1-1,TGTGCCAGCAGCTCCCAGGCGGGGATGAACACTGAAGCTTTCTTT,CASSSQAGMNTEAFF
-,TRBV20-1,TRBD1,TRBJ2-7,TGCAGTGCTCTGACAGGGGGCTCCCACGAGCAGTACTTC,CSALTGGSHEQYF
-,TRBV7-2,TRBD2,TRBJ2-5,TGTGCCAGCAGCGACCGGACTAGCGGGAAAGAGACCCAGTACTTC,CASSDRTSGKETQYF
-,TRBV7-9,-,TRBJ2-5,TGTGCCAGCAGCTTAGTCGGACACAGCCAAGAGACCCAGTACTTC,CASSLVGHSQETQYF
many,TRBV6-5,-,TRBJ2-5,TGTGCCACACGGTACTGGCGCGAAGAGACCCAGTACTTC,CATRYWREETQYF
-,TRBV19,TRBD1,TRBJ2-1,TGTGCCAGTGGAGACAGGGGGAAAGGTTATGAGCAGTTCTTC,CASGDRGKGYEQFF